This TCR beta chain was identified during a study of blood T cell repertoires in COVID-19. The J segment lost 6 bases and the V segment lost 6 bases, leaving 7 bases of the junction unmatched. CDR3 length equals 14 residues. In the original processing: The authors estimated nucleated cell counts from reference gene primer amplification. Profiled with immunoSEQ multiplex PCR; TCRdb holds only in-frame clones, not every one. The DNA was the basis for D and trimming; V, J and clone size are from that table. The sample shows roughly 200,000 clones, under 85% of them seen only once. The chain has TRBV23-1 and TRBJ1-2; 10 bases fit TRBD1. TRBV23-1 is an ORF for which the function is uncertain. Sequenced: peripheral blood. This receptor was taken from a woman in her 30s with COVID-19, enrolled during active disease. The CDR3 here is CASSRDRGHNGYTF. DNA for the CDR3: TGCGCCAGCAGCCGAGACAGGGGGCATAATGGCTACACCTTC.